This TCR beta chain stems from a study of blood T cells in healthy people across ages. Deletions cut 8 bases from V and 2 bases from J, with 14 bases between. The germline V gene has CDR1 DFQATT and CDR2 SNEGSKA (reference sequence). The length of the CDR3 is 13 residues. Then a second PCR, running roughly 6 to 11 cycles, was carried out with a sample-barcoded 5' primer and a J-beta primer mix. One entry per CDR3 protein results from TCRdb running MiXCR on the 5' RACE reads. The data show about 640,000 distinct CDR3 sequences, roughly 53% seen once. The clonotype was recovered from a man aged 55 to 70 in good health. V usage is TRBV20-1 and J usage is TRBJ2-3; D might be TRBD2 (7 bases). The sample taken for sequencing was blood. CDR3 region: CSRGDTYTDTQYF. The CDR3 bases are TGCAGTCGGGGGGACACCTACACAGATACGCAGTATTTT.